Shown below are 27 T cell receptor beta chains from a single sample sequenced in a study of blood T cell repertoires in COVID-19. Generated by immunoSEQ multiplex PCR, the TCRdb table keeps only in-frame clones and is missing some. The table includes approximately 260,000 clones, 90% detected once. Material for sequencing was peripheral blood. These receptors all stem from a woman aged 55 to 70 with COVID-19, enrolled during active disease.

V and J are TRBV5-6 and TRBJ1-2; no definite D call. The CDR3 spans 13 residues. Germline V lookup: CDR1 SGHDT, CDR2 YYEEEE. V was shortened by 3 bases and J by 8 bases, with 14 bases between the two germline ends. Here the CDR3 DNA reads TGTGCCAGCAGCTCCGATCCATCGGGGGGCTACACCTTC. Translation gives CASSSDPSGGYTF.

The CDR3 here is CASSLLAGVPTDTQYF. The DNA for the CDR3 is TGTGCCAGCAGCTTACTTGCAGGGGTCCCCACAGATACGCAGTATTTT. The chain is built from TRBV11-2 and TRBJ2-3; TRBD1 is a possible D gene (6 bases). The ends were cut back, 2 bases at V and 2 bases at J, with 14 bases in the middle. Germline CDR1 is SGHAT and CDR2 is FQNNGV. CDR3 size: 16 residues.

V is TRBV14 and J is TRBJ2-1; D might be TRBD1 (5 bases). CDR1 is SGHDN, CDR2 FVKESK, per germline. The CDR3 sequence is 17 residues long. Trimming removed 0 bases from V and 7 bases from J, with 19 bases in between. The DNA of the CDR3 is TGTGCCAGCAGCCAAGATTTAGGCAGGGCCCTCTTGAATGAGCAGTTCTTC. This encodes CASSQDLGRALLNEQFF.

The chain combines TRBV7-9 with TRBJ1-2, with a tentative D call TRBD1 (6 bases). Germline V gene sequence: CDR1 SEHNR, CDR2 FQNEAQ (reference sequence). V lost 1 base, J lost 5 bases, and 11 bases lay in between. The CDR3 is made up of 14 amino acids. For the CDR3, the DNA is TGTGCCAGCAGCTTAGAGGGGGAGTGGTATGGCTACACCTTC. The encoded protein is CASSLEGEWYGYTF.

The chain employs TRBV9 and TRBJ2-7, with TRBD2 as a possible D gene (5 bases). Germline lookup yields CDR1 SGDLS and CDR2 YYNGEE. V was clipped by 1 base and J by 5 bases, with 13 bases between them. The CDR3 is 14 residues long. The DNA of the CDR3 is TGTGCCAGCAGCGTAAGGTGGGAGCACAACGAGCAGTACTTC. Its translation: CASSVRWEHNEQYF.

This clone appeared a few times. The chain combines TRBV6-6 with TRBJ1-6; D not resolved. The ends were cut back, 7 bases at V and 5 bases at J, with 15 bases in the middle. Per germline, CDR1 MNHNY and CDR2 SVGAGI (reference sequence). The CDR3 consists of 15 residues. The CDR3 sequence: CASTSPGGNNSPLHF. The CDR3 bases are TGTGCCAGCACCAGTCCAGGAGGGAATAATTCACCCCTCCACTTT.

CDR3 DNA sequence: TGTGCCAGCTCACCAAATCAGCGGGGGGGCTACACCTTC. Translated: CASSPNQRGGYTF. The chain uses TRBV18 and TRBJ1-2, with TRBD1 as a possible D gene (5 bases). The V and J ends lost 2 bases and 8 bases respectively, with 12 bases between them. The V gene's germline CDR1 is KGHSH and CDR2 LQKENI. The CDR3 has 13 amino acids.

The CDR3 spells CARTGTHQRDTQYF. CDR3 sequence (DNA): TGTGCCAGGACAGGGACTCATCAAAGAGATACGCAGTATTTT. The chain has TRBV19 and TRBJ2-3; possible D gene TRBD1, 7 bases. V was pared by 9 bases and J by 5 bases, with 18 bases between. The CDR3 runs 14 residues. CDR1 and CDR2 from the germline V gene are LNHDA and SQIVND (reference sequence).

V and J are TRBV6-2 or TRBV6-3 and TRBJ1-1; 9 nucleotides align to TRBD1. The CDR3 contains 14 residues. The germline gives CDR1 MNHEY, CDR2 SVGEGT. Trimming at V came to 5 bases and at J to 11 bases, leaving 12 bases not matched to a gene. This CDR3 is CASSLIQGARSAFF. CDR3 DNA: TGTGCCAGCAGTCTTATACAGGGGGCCCGGTCGGCTTTCTTT.

This rearrangement joins TRBV7-9 to TRBJ2-7, with D possibly matching TRBD2 (5 bases). CDR1 SEHNR and CDR2 FQNEAQ come from the germline V gene (reference sequence). Trimming shortened V by 5 bases and J by 5 bases, and 13 bases separated the two germline ends. The CDR3 consists of 13 residues. The CDR3 sequence is CASSPESGNEQYF. The CDR3 nucleotides read TGTGCCAGCAGCCCCGAGTCGGGGAACGAGCAGTACTTC.

This clone was observed a handful of times. The chain recombines TRBV14 with TRBJ1-1; possible D gene TRBD1, 6 bases. CDR3 size: 16 residues. Germline V gene sequence: CDR1 SGHDN, CDR2 FVKESK. Trimming took off 1 base at V and 2 bases at J, with 14 bases between the two ends. In DNA form, the CDR3 reads TGTGCCAGCAGCCAAGCGGCCAGGGGACACAACACTGAAGCTTTCTTT. This sequence encodes CASSQAARGHNTEAFF.

CDR3 sequence reads: CASSLSRPLLDRSSYEQYF. DNA for the CDR3: TGTGCCAGCAGTTTATCCCGCCCCCTCTTGGACAGGAGCTCCTACGAGCAGTACTTC. V is TRBV27 and J is TRBJ2-7; 7 nucleotides align to TRBD1. This CDR3 is built from 19 residues. The trim removed 0 bases at V and 0 bases at J, leaving 14 bases unmatched. Germline V lookup: CDR1 MNHEY, CDR2 SMNVEV (reference sequence).

The gene calls are TRBV5-4 and TRBJ2-7; TRBD1 might be the D (6 bases). The germline V and J ends were trimmed by 0 bases and 2 bases, with 12 bases remaining between them. CDR3 length: 15 amino acids. Germline CDR1 is SGHNT and CDR2 is YYREEE (reference sequence). Written as DNA, the CDR3 is TGTGCCAGCAGCTTGGACGGTCGGGACACCTACGAGCAGTACTTC. Protein product: CASSLDGRDTYEQYF. The variable domain in full, with the rest retrieved from reference TRBV5-4 and TRBJ2-7, is ETGVTQSPTHLIKTRGQQVTLRCSSQSGHNTVSWYQQALGQGPQFIFQYYREEENGRGNFPPRFSGLQFPNYSSELNVNALELDDSALYLCASSLDGRDTYEQYFGPGTRLTVT.

This sequence joins TRBV30 and TRBJ1-4, with TRBD1 as a possible D gene (5 bases). The germline CDR1 and CDR2 sequences are GTSNPN and SVGIG (reference sequence). The CDR3 loop spans 13 amino acids. V shed 4 bases and J shed 8 bases, with 14 bases lying between them. CDR3 in amino acids: CAWNTGVGEKLFF. CDR3 bases: TGTGCCTGGAATACAGGTGTTGGGGAAAAACTGTTTTTT.

J is TRBJ2-5 and V is TRBV11-3, with a possible D match to TRBD1 (6 bases). The CDR3 contains 15 residues. Germline V lookup: CDR1 SGHNT, CDR2 YENEEA. Trimming took 1 base from V and 4 from J, leaving 13 bases between them. The CDR3 DNA sequence: TGTGCCAGCAGCTTAGGCCAGCGCAGGGGAGAGACCCAGTACTTC. Its translation: CASSLGQRRGETQYF.

The chain links TRBV7-3 to TRBJ1-2; 10 bases align to TRBD1. Germline V CDR1 and CDR2: SGHTA, FQGTGA. Unmatched junction bases numbered 3, after V lost 4 bases and J lost 7 bases. This CDR3 has 13 residues. CDR3 region: CASSSGTGVGYTF. In DNA form, the CDR3 reads TGTGCCAGCAGCTCCGGGACAGGGGTTGGCTACACCTTC.

The V call is TRBV29-1, the J call TRBJ1-1, with TRBD1 identical over 11 bases. Trimming took 7 bases from V and 3 from J; bases not matched to a gene: 7. The CDR3 covers 14 residues. Germline V gene sequence: CDR1 SQVTM, CDR2 ANQGSEA. The DNA for the CDR3 is TGCAGCGGCCGGACAGGGGGCGCGGACACTGAAGCTTTCTTT. This encodes CSGRTGGADTEAFF.

The chain is built from TRBV5-1 and TRBJ2-3; 7 bases are a match to TRBD1. Germline V CDR1 and CDR2: SGHRS, YFSETQ. The ends lost 0 bases at V and 4 bases at J; junction bases unmatched: 2. There are 14 residues in the CDR3. Here the CDR3 reads CASSLGQGPDTQYF. As DNA, the CDR3 is TGCGCCAGCAGCTTGGGACAGGGCCCAGATACGCAGTATTTT.

This clone occurred once. The chain links TRBV9 to TRBJ1-2; D is possibly TRBD1 (6 bases). Per germline, CDR1 SGDLS and CDR2 YYNGEE. The V and J ends lost 5 bases and 4 bases respectively, with 15 bases between them. There are 14 residues in the CDR3. CDR3 sequence: CASRGQTISYGYTF. The CDR3 nucleotides are TGTGCCAGCAGAGGACAGACCATTAGCTATGGCTACACCTTC.

A remark on this clone: Other nucleotide sequences from this sample produce the same CDR3. V usage is TRBV19 and J usage is TRBJ1-1, with D perhaps TRBD1 (5 bases). The CDR3 consists of 13 residues. The germline V and J ends were trimmed by 4 bases and 1 base, with 7 bases remaining between them. Germline CDR1 and CDR2: LNHDA and SQIVND (reference sequence). DNA of the CDR3: TGTGCCAGTAGTACAACAGGGAACACTGAAGCTTTCTTT. It encodes CASSTTGNTEAFF.

This sequence joins TRBV2 and TRBJ2-3, with 7 bases aligning to TRBD1. From germline, CDR1 is SNHLY and CDR2 FYNNEI. The CDR3 has 14 residues. V shed 6 bases, J shed 2 bases, and the junction held 5 bases outside the gene matches. The CDR3 loop is CASSPTGNTDTQYF. Written as DNA, the CDR3 is TGTGCCAGCAGCCCGACAGGGAACACAGATACGCAGTATTTT.

This sequence joins TRBV5-4 and TRBJ1-2; 7 bases align to TRBD1. V dropped 4 bases and J dropped 8; count of bases not matched to a gene: 11. The CDR3 sequence is 14 residues long. Germline CDR1 reads SGHNT; CDR2 reads YYREEE (reference sequence). CDR3 protein: CASSGGTASEGYTF. The CDR3 bases are TGTGCCAGCAGCGGTGGGACAGCCTCTGAGGGCTACACCTTC.

The chain links TRBV3-1 (or the pseudogene TRBV3-2) to TRBJ2-7; tentatively, D is TRBD2 (6 bases). Germline assignment: CDR1 LGHDT and CDR2 YNNKEL (reference sequence). The CDR3 totals 15 residues. The ends were cut back, 1 base at V and 2 bases at J, with 12 bases in the middle. CDR3 DNA: TGTGCCAGCAGCCAAGGTCCCGGGAGAACCTACGAGCAGTACTTC. Protein product: CASSQGPGRTYEQYF.

V and J are TRBV6-2 or TRBV6-3 and TRBJ1-6; D gene ambiguous. The V gene's germline CDR1 is MNHEY and CDR2 SVGEGT. The CDR3 is 13 residues long. Trimming removed 5 bases at V and 7 bases at J, with 9 bases between. DNA of the CDR3: TGTGCCAGCAGTGGGCTAAGGAATTCACCCCTCCACTTT. The encoded protein is CASSGLRNSPLHF.

The chain links TRBV7-9 to TRBJ2-7, with TRBD1 identical over 8 bases. The V gene's germline CDR1 is SEHNR and CDR2 FQNEAQ (reference sequence). This CDR3 contains 15 residues. With V trimmed by 0 bases and J by 6 bases, 7 bases remained unmatched. CDR3 loop: CASSLADREVIEQYF. The CDR3 nucleotides are TGTGCCAGCAGCTTAGCGGACAGGGAGGTGATCGAGCAGTACTTC.

The chain couples TRBV30 to TRBJ2-7, with 7 nucleotides matching TRBD1. The CDR3 is 14 residues long. With 0 bases clipped from V and 1 base from J, the junction kept 3 bases outside the gene matches. Per germline, CDR1 GTSNPN and CDR2 SVGIG (reference sequence). The CDR3 bases are TGTGCCTGGAGTGTACCAGGGGGATCCTACGAGCAGTACTTC. Protein: CAWSVPGGSYEQYF.

This sequence joins TRBV6-6 and TRBJ1-3; 9 bases agree with TRBD1. Germline values: CDR1 MNHNY, CDR2 SVGAGI (reference sequence). The CDR3 consists of 13 residues. The trim removed 6 bases at V and 9 bases at J, leaving 6 bases unmatched. CDR3 sequence reads: CASSRTGEGTIYF. Here the CDR3 DNA reads TGTGCCAGCAGCCGGACAGGGGAGGGCACCATATATTTT.